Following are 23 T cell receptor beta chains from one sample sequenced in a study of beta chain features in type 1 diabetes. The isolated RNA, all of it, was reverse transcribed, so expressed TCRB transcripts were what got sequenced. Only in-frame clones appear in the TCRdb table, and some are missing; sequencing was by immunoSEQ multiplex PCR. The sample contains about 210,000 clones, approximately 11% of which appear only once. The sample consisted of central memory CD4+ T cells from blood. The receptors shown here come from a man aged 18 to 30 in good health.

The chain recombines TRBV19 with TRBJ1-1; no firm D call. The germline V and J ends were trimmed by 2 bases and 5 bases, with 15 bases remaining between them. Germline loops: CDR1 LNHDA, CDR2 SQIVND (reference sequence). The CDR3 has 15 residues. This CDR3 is CASSIIELGRTEAFF. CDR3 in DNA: TGTGCCAGTAGTATAATTGAATTAGGCCGAACTGAAGCTTTCTTT.

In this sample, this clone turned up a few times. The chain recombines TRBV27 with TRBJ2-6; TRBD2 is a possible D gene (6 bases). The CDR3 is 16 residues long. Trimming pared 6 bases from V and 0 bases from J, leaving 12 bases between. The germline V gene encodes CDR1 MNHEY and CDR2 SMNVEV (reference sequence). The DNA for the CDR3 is TGTGCCAGCAGACGGGGGTCCAGCTCTGGGGCCAACGTCCTGACTTTC. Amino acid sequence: CASRRGSSSGANVLTF.

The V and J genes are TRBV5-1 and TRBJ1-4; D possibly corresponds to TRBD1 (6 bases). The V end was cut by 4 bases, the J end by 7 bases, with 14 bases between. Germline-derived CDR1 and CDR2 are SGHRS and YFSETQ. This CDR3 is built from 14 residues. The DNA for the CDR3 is TGCGCCAGCAGCCTTTCCGGAGGGGGTGAAAAACTGTTTTTT. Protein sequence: CASSLSGGGEKLFF.

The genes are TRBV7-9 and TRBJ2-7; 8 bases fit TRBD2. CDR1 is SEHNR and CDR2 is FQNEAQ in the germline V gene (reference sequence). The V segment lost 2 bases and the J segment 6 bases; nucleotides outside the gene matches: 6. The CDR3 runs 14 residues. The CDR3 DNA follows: TGTGCCAGCAGCTTAACAGCGGGAGAAGGCGAGCAGTACTTC. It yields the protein CASSLTAGEGEQYF.

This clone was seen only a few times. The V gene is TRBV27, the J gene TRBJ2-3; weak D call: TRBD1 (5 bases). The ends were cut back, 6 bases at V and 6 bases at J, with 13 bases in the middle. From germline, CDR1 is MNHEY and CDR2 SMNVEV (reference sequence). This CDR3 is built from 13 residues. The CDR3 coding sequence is TGTGCCAGCAGCTTGTATCAGGGCGATACGCAGTATTTT. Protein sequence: CASSLYQGDTQYF.

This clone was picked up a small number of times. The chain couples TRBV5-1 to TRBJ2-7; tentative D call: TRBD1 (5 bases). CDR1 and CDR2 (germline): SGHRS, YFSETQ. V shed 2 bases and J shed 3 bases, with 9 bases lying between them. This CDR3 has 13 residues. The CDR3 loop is CASSFDSYYEQYF. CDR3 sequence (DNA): TGCGCCAGCAGCTTCGACAGTTACTACGAGCAGTACTTC.

This chain's CDR3 is CASSRTPQETQYF. The CDR3 DNA sequence: TGTGCCAGCAGCAGGACACCTCAAGAGACCCAGTACTTC. The chain combines TRBV7-2 with TRBJ2-5; D is possibly TRBD1 (5 bases). The CDR3 sequence is 13 residues long. Germline CDR1 SGHTA, CDR2 FQGNSA. Trimming took off 5 bases at V and 2 bases at J, with 9 bases between the two ends.

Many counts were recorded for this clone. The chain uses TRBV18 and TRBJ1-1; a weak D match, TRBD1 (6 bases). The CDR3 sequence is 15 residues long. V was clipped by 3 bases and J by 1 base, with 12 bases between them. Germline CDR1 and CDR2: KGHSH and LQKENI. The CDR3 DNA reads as TGTGCCAGCTCACCGGCGGACAGACCGAACACTGAAGCTTTCTTT. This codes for CASSPADRPNTEAFF.

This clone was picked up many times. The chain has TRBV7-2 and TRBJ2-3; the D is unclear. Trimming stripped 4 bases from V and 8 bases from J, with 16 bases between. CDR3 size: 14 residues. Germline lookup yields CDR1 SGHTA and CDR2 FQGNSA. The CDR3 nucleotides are TGTGCCAGCAGCTCCGACGCTAGTGTCACTACGCAGTATTTT. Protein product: CASSSDASVTTQYF.

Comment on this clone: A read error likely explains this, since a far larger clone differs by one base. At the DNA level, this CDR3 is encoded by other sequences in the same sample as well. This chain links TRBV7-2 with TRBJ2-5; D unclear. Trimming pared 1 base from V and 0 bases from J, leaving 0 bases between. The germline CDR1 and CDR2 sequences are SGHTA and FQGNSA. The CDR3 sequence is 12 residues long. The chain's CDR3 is CASSLDQETQYF. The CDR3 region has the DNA TGTGCCAGCAGCTTAGACCAAGAGACCCAGTACTTC.

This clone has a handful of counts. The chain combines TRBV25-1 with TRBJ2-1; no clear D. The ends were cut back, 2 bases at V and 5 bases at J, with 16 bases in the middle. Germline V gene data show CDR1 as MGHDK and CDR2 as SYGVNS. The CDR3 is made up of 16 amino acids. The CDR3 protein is CASSESLAGTNNEQFF. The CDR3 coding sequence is TGTGCCAGCAGTGAAAGTCTGGCAGGAACAAACAATGAGCAGTTCTTC.

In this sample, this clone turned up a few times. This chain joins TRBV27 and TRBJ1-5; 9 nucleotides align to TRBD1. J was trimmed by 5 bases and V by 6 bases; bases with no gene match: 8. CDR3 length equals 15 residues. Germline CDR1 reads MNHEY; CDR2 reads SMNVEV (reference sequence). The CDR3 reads CASSGTGIRYQPQHF. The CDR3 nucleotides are TGTGCCAGCAGCGGGACAGGGATCCGATATCAGCCCCAGCATTTT.

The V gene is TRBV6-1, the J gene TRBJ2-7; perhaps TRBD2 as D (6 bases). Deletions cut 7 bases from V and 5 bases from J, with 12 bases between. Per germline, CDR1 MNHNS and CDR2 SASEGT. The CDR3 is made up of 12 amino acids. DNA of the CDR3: TGTGCCAGCACTCCCGGACTACACGAGCAGTACTTC. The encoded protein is CASTPGLHEQYF.

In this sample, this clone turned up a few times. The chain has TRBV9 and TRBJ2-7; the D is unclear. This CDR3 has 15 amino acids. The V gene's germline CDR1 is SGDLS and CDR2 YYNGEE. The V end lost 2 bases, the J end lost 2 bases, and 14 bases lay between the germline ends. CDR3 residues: CASSVKPTSTYEQYF. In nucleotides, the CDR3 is TGTGCCAGCAGCGTGAAGCCAACCTCAACCTACGAGCAGTACTTC.

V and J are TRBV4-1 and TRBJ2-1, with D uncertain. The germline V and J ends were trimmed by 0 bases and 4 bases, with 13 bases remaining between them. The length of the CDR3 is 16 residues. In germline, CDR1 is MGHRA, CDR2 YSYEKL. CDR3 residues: CASSQDKQHPYNEQFF. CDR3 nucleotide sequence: TGCGCCAGCAGCCAAGATAAACAGCACCCGTACAATGAGCAGTTCTTC.

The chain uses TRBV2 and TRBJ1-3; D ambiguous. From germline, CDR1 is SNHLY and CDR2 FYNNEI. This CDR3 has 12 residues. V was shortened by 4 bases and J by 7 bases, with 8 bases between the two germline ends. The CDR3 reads CASSGWTNTIYF. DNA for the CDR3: TGTGCCAGCAGTGGTTGGACGAACACCATATATTTT. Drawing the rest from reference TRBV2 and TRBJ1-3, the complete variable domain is EPEVTQTPSHQVTQMGQEVILRCVPISNHLYFYWYRQILGQKVEFLVSFYNNEISEKSEIFDDQFSVERPDGSNFTLKIRSTKLEDSAMYFCASSGWTNTIYFGEGSWLTVV.

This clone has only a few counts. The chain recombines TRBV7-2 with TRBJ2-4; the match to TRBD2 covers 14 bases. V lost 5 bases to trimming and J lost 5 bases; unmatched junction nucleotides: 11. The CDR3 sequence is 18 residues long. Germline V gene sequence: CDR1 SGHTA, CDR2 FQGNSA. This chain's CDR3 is CASSQGTSGRGAQNIQYF. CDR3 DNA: TGTGCCAGCAGCCAGGGGACTAGCGGGAGAGGTGCCCAAAACATTCAGTACTTC.

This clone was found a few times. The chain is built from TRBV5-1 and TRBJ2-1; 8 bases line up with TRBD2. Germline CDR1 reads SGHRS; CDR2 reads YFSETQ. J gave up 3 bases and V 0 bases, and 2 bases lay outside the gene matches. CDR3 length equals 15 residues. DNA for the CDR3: TGCGCCAGCAGCTTGGCGGGAGGGTTCTACAATGAGCAGTTCTTC. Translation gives CASSLAGGFYNEQFF.

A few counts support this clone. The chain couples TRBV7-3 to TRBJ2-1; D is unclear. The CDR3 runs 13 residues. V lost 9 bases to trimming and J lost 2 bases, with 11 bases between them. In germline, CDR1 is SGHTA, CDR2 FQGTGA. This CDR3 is CASRERTYNEQFF. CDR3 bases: TGTGCCAGTAGGGAAAGAACCTACAATGAGCAGTTCTTC.

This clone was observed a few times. The CDR3 DNA sequence: TGCAGCGGGTCCAGGGGCTCCTACAATGAGCAGTTCTTC. This codes for CSGSRGSYNEQFF. The chain is built from TRBV29-1 and TRBJ2-1; maybe TRBD1 (6 bases). From germline, CDR1 is SQVTM and CDR2 ANQGSEA. The CDR3 loop spans 13 amino acids. V dropped 7 bases and J dropped 0 bases, with 10 bases sitting between them.

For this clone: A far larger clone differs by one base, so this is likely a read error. Here the CDR3 reads CASSRDRAETQYF. The CDR3 nucleotides read TGTGCCAGCAGCCGGGACAGGGCGGAGACCCAGTACTTC. The rearrangement uses TRBV10-3 and TRBJ2-5, with 9 bases aligning to TRBD1. CDR1 and CDR2 (germline): ENHRY, SYGVKD. The CDR3 covers 13 residues. The J segment lost 5 bases and the V segment lost 10 bases, leaving 8 bases of the junction unmatched.

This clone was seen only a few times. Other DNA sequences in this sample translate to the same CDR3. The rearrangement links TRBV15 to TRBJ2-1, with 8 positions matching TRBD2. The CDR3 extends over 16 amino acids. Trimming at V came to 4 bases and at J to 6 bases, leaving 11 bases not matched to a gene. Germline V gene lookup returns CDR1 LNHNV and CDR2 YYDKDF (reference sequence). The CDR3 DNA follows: TGTGCCACCAGCACGTCAAGCGGGAGATGGGGCAATGAGCAGTTCTTC. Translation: CATSTSSGRWGNEQFF.

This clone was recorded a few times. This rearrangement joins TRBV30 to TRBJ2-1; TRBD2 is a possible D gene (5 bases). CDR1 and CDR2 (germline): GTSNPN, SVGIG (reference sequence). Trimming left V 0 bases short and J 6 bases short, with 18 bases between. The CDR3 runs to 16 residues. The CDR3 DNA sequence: TGTGCCTGGAGTGTAAGAGGGAGAAGCCTCCGCAATGAGCAGTTCTTC. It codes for CAWSVRGRSLRNEQFF. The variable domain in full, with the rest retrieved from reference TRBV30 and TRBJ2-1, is SQTIHQWPATLVQPVGSPLSLECTVEGTSNPNLYWYRQAAGRGLQLLFYSVGIGQISSEVPQNLSASRPQDRQFILSSKKLLLSDSGFYLCAWSVRGRSLRNEQFFGPGTRLTVL.